This T cell receptor (beta chain) was recovered during a study of T cells after yellow fever vaccination. Study-level information: Preparing low-cell-number fractions relied on SMART-Seq v4 Ultra Low Input. General study findings and limits: In FACS-sorted repertoires, abundant clonotypes from the bulk population could appear as contaminants. Subsequent booster samples again held most clones from primary vaccination (nearly 98% CD4, 88% CD8).

The germline CDR1 and CDR2 sequences are SEHNR and FQNEAQ (reference sequence). Trimming pared 5 bases from V and 9 bases from J, leaving 17 bases between. The CDR3 sequence is 15 residues long. In making TCR cDNA, 5'RACE template switching added a universal primer site and UMIs to it. MiXCR was run by TCRdb on the 5' RACE reads, yielding one entry per CDR3 protein. The sample lists hundreds of thousands of distinct CDR3 sequences, around an eighth seen once, with over 13% in the top ten. This clonotype was seen more than once but under ten times. Antigen unknown. V gene TRBV7-9 combines with J gene TRBJ1-6, with D possibly TRBD1 on 5 matching bases. This clonotype originated in a man under 40 who received the YFV17D yellow fever vaccine. This material consisted of PBMCs, taken on the day of the yellow fever booster vaccination. CDR3 sequence: CASSRLARESSPLHF. CDR3 DNA: TGTGCCAGCAGCCGTTTGGCCAGGGAAAGTTCACCCCTCCACTTT.